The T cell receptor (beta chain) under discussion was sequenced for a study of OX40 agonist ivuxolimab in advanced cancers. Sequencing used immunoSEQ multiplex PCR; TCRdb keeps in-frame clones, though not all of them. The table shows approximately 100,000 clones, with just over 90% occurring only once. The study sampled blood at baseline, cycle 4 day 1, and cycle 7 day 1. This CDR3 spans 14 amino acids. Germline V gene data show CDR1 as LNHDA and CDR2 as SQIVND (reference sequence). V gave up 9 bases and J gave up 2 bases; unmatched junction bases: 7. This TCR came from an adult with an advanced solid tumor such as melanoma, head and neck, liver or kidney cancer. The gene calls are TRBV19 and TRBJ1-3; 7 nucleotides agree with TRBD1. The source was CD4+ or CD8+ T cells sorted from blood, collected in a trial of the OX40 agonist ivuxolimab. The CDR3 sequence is CASVRQGAGNTIYF. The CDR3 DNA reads TGTGCCAGCGTGAGGCAGGGGGCTGGAAACACCATATATTTT. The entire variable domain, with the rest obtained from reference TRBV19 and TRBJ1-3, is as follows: DGGITQSPKYLFRKEGQNVTLSCEQNLNHDAMYWYRQDPGQGLRLIYYSQIVNDFQKGDIAEGYSVSREKKESFPLTVTSAQKNPTAFYLCASVRQGAGNTIYFGEGSWLTVV.